This T cell receptor beta chain derives from a study of T cells in Graves' hyperthyroidism and ophthalmopathy. Study observations and caveats: Most thyroid clonotypes expanded above 0.001 were also detected in blood. From stable hyperthyroidism, ophthalmopathy was separated by a 13 V-J model.

The source material, RNA transcripts, was used to amplify TCR beta CDR3 regions. RT-PCR in the first round (using the HTBI primer set) targeted the TCR CDR3. TCRdb independently ran MiXCR on the multiplex PCR reads; one entry per CDR3 protein. The table has about 720,000 distinct CDR3 sequences, under 20% seen once. About this clonotype: Its antigen is currently unknown.

The CDR3 covers 21 residues. With V trimmed by 2 bases and J by 0 bases, 12 bases remained unmatched. From germline, CDR1 is KGHSH and CDR2 LQKENI. With a duration under 2 months, the hyperthyroidism was newly diagnosed in patients aged 18 to 65. Lactation, pregnancy, other autoimmune disease or uncontrolled infection led to exclusion of patients. J is TRBJ2-6 and V is TRBV18, with 11 bases lining up with TRBD1. This clonotype originated in a woman in her forties or fifties with Graves' hyperthyroidism that later progressed to Graves' ophthalmopathy. Material: blood. The chain's CDR3 is CASSPGTGGYRASSGANVLTF. In DNA form, the CDR3 reads TGTGCCAGCTCACCAGGGACAGGGGGTTATCGAGCGAGCTCTGGGGCCAACGTCCTGACTTTC. The variable domain in full, with the rest retrieved from reference TRBV18 and TRBJ2-6, is NAGVMQNPRHLVRRRGQEARLRCSPMKGHSHVYWYRQLPEEGLKFMVYLQKENIIDESGMPKERFSAEFPKEGPSILRIQQVVRGDSAAYFCASSPGTGGYRASSGANVLTFGAGSRLTVL.